A selection of T cell receptor beta chains follows, all from one sample in a study of response to subunit inactivated influenza vaccine. TCRdb reprocessed the RT-PCR reads with MiXCR, giving one entry per CDR3 protein. The sample has some 180,000 distinct CDR3 sequences; nearly 9.5% are singletons. Sequenced material: non-naive T cells sorted from PBMCs, taken on the day of vaccination. Every receptor here comes from a man aged 45-65 years who received an inactivated influenza vaccine. The CDR3 runs from the conserved cysteine through the conserved F or W. Fields, in order: V gene, D gene, clone size, J gene, CDR3 protein, CDR3 DNA. D genes are given only for firm matches. Size values are once, few and many counts, or a class for expanded clones, and some rows have none.

TRBV3-1	-	few	TRBJ1-4	CAGRRPNEKLFF	TGTGCCGGACGGAGGCCCAATGAAAAACTGTTTTTT
TRBV28	-	many	TRBJ2-1	CASSSLDRVGSEQFF	TGTGCCAGCAGTTCCCTCGACAGGGTCGGGAGTGAGCAGTTCTTC
TRBV20-1	TRBD2	many	TRBJ2-7	CSARDSTSGSYEQYF	TGCAGTGCTAGAGATAGCACTAGCGGTTCCTACGAGCAGTACTTC
TRBV20-1	-	few	TRBJ2-1	CSASEWAGSSYNEQFF	TGCAGTGCTAGTGAATGGGCGGGGAGCTCCTACAATGAGCAGTTCTTC
TRBV29-1	-	many	TRBJ2-1	CSVLGRTPSLGEQFF	TGCAGCGTTCTAGGACGGACACCCTCTCTGGGTGAGCAGTTCTTC
TRBV25-1	-	many	TRBJ1-4	CASSEYGRVDEKLFF	TGTGCCAGCAGTGAATATGGCAGGGTCGATGAAAAACTGTTTTTT
TRBV20-1	TRBD2	few	TRBJ2-7	CSAIPSGNSYEQYF	TGCAGTGCTATTCCTAGCGGGAACTCCTACGAGCAGTACTTC
TRBV6-2/TRBV6-3	-	-	TRBJ2-7	CASTSLRDAYEQYF	TGTGCCAGCACCAGCCTCAGGGATGCCTACGAGCAGTACTTC
TRBV29-1	TRBD1	many	TRBJ2-7	CSVSTGVEAYEQYF	TGCAGCGTATCGACAGGGGTGGAAGCGTACGAGCAGTACTTC
TRBV18	TRBD2	-	TRBJ2-3	CASSPGLAGISTDTQYF	TGTGCCAGCTCACCTGGACTAGCGGGAATCAGCACAGATACGCAGTATTTT